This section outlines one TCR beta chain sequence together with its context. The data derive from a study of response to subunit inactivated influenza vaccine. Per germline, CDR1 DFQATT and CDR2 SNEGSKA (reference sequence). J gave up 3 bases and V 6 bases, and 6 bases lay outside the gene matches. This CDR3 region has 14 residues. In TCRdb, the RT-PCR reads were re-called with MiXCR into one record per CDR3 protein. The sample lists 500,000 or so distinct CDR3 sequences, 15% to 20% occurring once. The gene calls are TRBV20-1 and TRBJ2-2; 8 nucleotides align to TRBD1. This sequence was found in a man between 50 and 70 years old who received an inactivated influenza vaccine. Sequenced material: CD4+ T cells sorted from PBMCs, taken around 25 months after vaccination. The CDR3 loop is CSAPGGRDTGELFF. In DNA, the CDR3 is TGCAGTGCACCAGGGGGCCGAGACACCGGGGAGCTGTTTTTT.